This T cell receptor beta chain is from a study of T-cell reconstitution after alpha-beta-depleted transplantation in children. This clonotype was observed a few times. V was clipped by 5 bases and J by 2 bases; unmatched bases: 4. In germline, CDR1 is SGHTA, CDR2 FQGNSA. The CDR3 sequence is 16 residues long. Molecular barcoding with unique molecular identifiers was used for the TCRbeta library. TCRdb analysed the PCR reads with MiXCR anew, one entry per CDR3 protein. The profile shows some 290,000 distinct CDR3 sequences, 9.9% of them singletons. The rearrangement links TRBV7-2 to TRBJ2-2; 11 nucleotides match TRBD2. Source: PBMCs from the stem cell graft donor, taken from the stem cell graft. The receptor comes from a human donor who donated a stem cell graft to a child with SCID. The CDR3 spells CASSGLAGGNTGELFF. Here the CDR3 DNA reads TGTGCCAGCAGCGGCCTAGCGGGGGGCAACACCGGGGAGCTGTTTTTT.